This is a list of T cell receptor beta chains from one sample in a study of human T cells and chemical hapten exposure. TCRdb reanalysed the RACE reads using MiXCR and keeps one entry per CDR3 protein. Of 75,000 to 95,000 distinct CDR3 sequences listed, 11% are singletons. The sequenced sample was whole blood, obtained in connection with sensitization to the hapten diphenylcyclopropenone (DPC). The source is a man in his forties with alopecia areata. Some clones in this sample may be carry-over from other donors' samples. Each CDR3 is given with its conserved first and last residue. A D gene is named only where the DNA matches it firmly. Expanded clones get a size class; other rows say once, few or many, or leave the size out.

15 TRBD2 few TRBJ2-5 TRBV19 TGTGCCAGTAGTACCACTAGCGGGAGAAAAGAGACCCAGTACTTC CASSTTSGRKETQYF
14 . few TRBJ2-5 TRBV5-1 TGCGCCAGCAGCTCGGGGAGGACAGGAGAGACCCAGTACTTC CASSSGRTGETQYF
15 . few TRBJ2-1 TRBV2 TGTGCCAGCAGTGAAGGGAGACCCGTACACAATGAGCAGTTCTTC CASSEGRPVHNEQFF
17 . few TRBJ2-3 TRBV11-2 TGTGCCAGCTACCACCCCTCTAGCGCCACATCCACAGATACGCAGTATTTT CASYHPSSATSTDTQYF
16 . few TRBJ2-7 TRBV20-1 TGCAGTGCTCAGGGGCGGGACTCGTTTACCTCCTACGAGCAGTACTTC CSAQGRDSFTSYEQYF
15 . . TRBJ2-3 TRBV5-1 TGCGCCAGCAGCTACTCCTTCAGGGGCGGAGATACGCAGTATTTT CASSYSFRGGDTQYF
14 TRBD2 few TRBJ2-7 TRBV5-1 TGCGCCAGCAGCTCCGGGACTAGCGGGGACGAGCAGTACTTC CASSSGTSGDEQYF
15 . . TRBJ2-7 TRBV7-2 TGTGCCAGCAGCCTTATGCTGCGAAACTCCTACGAGCAGTACTTC CASSLMLRNSYEQYF
16 . few TRBJ1-5 TRBV20-1 TGCAGTGCTAGAGTTGGAGGGGAGGTTAGCAATCAGCCCCAGCATTTT CSARVGGEVSNQPQHF
13 . . TRBJ1-2 TRBV28 TGTGCCAGCAGTAAGAGGACAGACTATGGCTACACCTTC CASSKRTDYGYTF
16 TRBD2 few TRBJ2-7 TRBV4-2 TGTGCCAGCAGCCGTTCGGGACTAGCGGGAGAAGGGGACCAGTACTTC CASSRSGLAGEGDQYF
13 . few TRBJ2-3 TRBV29-1 TGCAGCGTTGTGTGGGCAGACACAGATACGCAGTATTTT CSVVWADTDTQYF
19 TRBD2 . TRBJ2-5 TRBV5-6 TGTGCCAGCAGCTTCACCAACCCCGCGACTCGCGGGAGTGGAGAGACCCAGTACTTC CASSFTNPATRGSGETQYF
16 TRBD2 few TRBJ2-3 TRBV6-1 TGTGCCAGCAGTGAAGTGATAGCGGGACCCACAGATACGCAGTATTTT CASSEVIAGPTDTQYF
14 . few TRBJ2-7 TRBV9 TGTGCCAGCAGCGTCGCTGACTATTCCTACGAGCAGTACTTC CASSVADYSYEQYF